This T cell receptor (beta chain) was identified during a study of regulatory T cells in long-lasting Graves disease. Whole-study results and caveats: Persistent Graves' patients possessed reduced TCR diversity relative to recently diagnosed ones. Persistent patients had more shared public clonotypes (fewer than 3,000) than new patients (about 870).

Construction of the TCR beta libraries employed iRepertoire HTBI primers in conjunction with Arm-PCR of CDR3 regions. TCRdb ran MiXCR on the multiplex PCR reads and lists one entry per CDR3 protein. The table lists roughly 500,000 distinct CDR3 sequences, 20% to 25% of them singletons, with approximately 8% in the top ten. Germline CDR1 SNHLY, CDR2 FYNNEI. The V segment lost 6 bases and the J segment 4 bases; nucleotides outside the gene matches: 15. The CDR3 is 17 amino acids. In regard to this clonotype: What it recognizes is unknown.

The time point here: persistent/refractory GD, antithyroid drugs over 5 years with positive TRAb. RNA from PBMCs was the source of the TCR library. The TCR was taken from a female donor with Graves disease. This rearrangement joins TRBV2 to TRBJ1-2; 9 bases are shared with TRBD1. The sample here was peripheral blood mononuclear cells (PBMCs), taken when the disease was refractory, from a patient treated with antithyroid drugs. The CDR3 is CASSWGTGGSRTYGYTF. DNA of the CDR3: TGTGCCAGCAGCTGGGGAACAGGGGGCAGCCGGACCTATGGCTACACCTTC.